The clone carrying this T cell receptor (beta chain) was recorded a few times. Its antigen is currently unknown. This sample stems from a study of T-cell memory formation after mild COVID-19. Turning to the study itself: Largely donor-specific TCR clusters were found.

The study's findings and limits: Those CD4+ clones that contracted were mainly in CM and EM (CD8+ ones in EMRA). Some responding clones appeared in pre-infection memory, suggesting cross-reactive memory joined.

Using constant-segment primers, 5'RACE produced TCR alpha and TCR beta cDNA libraries carrying sample barcodes and UMIs. TCRdb processed the 5' RACE reads anew with MiXCR; each CDR3 protein has one entry. The profile covers roughly 250,000 distinct CDR3 sequences, with about 16% appearing a single time and roughly 3.6% taken by the ten largest. CDR3 length equals 13 residues. Per germline, CDR1 MNHEY and CDR2 SVGEGT. Trimming took off 6 bases at V and 4 bases at J, with 12 bases between the two ends. The TCR originated in a young man who had mild COVID-19 (a few samples of this study predate the infection). Cell type and time point are not known. The sample was PBMCs or a T cell subset sorted from them (not recorded which). The V call is TRBV6-2 or TRBV6-3, the J call TRBJ1-1; no reliable D call. CDR3 in DNA: TGTGCCAGCAGCACAGTCTGGGGCACTGAAGCTTTCTTT. Its protein is CASSTVWGTEAFF.